This entry lists 6 T cell receptor beta chains sequenced from one sample in a study of CD8 T cells in ankylosing spondylitis. TCRdb processed the 5' RACE reads anew with MiXCR; each CDR3 protein has one entry. The sample consists of almost 250,000 distinct CDR3 sequences, under 35% of them appearing once. The sequencing sample was made of blood, either unsorted or a sorted T cell fraction (not recorded which). These receptors all stem from a male donor with ankylosing spondylitis or in good health (not recorded which).

The chain employs TRBV10-3 and TRBJ2-7, with D uncertain. This CDR3 has 12 amino acids. Germline loops: CDR1 ENHRY, CDR2 SYGVKD. V lost 2 bases to trimming and J lost 2 bases, with 4 bases between them. The CDR3 coding sequence is TGTGCCATCAGTGAGCAGGCCTACGAGCAGTACTTC. Amino acid sequence: CAISEQAYEQYF.

This clonotype was counted only a few times. V is TRBV29-1 and J is TRBJ1-5; tentative D call: TRBD1 (5 bases). Trimming took 7 bases from V and 0 from J, leaving 7 bases between them. The CDR3 covers 12 residues. The germline CDR1 and CDR2 sequences are SQVTM and ANQGSEA. CDR3 DNA sequence: TGCAGCGCAGGGTATAGCAATCAGCCCCAGCATTTT. This encodes CSAGYSNQPQHF. Looking up the rest from reference TRBV29-1 and TRBJ1-5 gives the full variable domain: SAVISQKPSRDICQRGTSLTIQCQVDSQVTMMFWYRQQPGQSLTLIATANQGSEATYESGFVIDKFPISRPNLTFSTLTVSNMSPEDSSIYLCSAGYSNQPQHFGDGTRLSIL.

The gene calls are TRBV5-1 and TRBJ2-3; possible D gene TRBD2, 6 bases. The CDR3 has 15 amino acids. With 4 bases removed from V and 2 bases from J, the gap between germline ends came to 14 bases. Germline V gene lookup returns CDR1 SGHRS and CDR2 YFSETQ. CDR3 nucleotides: TGCGCCAGCAGCGCGTATAGCGGATACACAGATACGCAGTATTTT. It translates to CASSAYSGYTDTQYF.

This clonotype was detected a few times. The chain couples TRBV12-3 or TRBV12-4 to TRBJ2-7, with 9 bases matching TRBD1. The V segment lost 5 bases and the J segment 1 base; nucleotides outside the gene matches: 3. The CDR3 length is 14 residues. The CDR3 here is CASSDRGGSYEQYF. The CDR3 DNA reads as TGTGCCAGCAGTGACAGGGGGGGGTCCTACGAGCAGTACTTC.

The chain links TRBV4-2 to TRBJ1-2; 10 nucleotides align to TRBD1. With V trimmed by 2 bases and J by 2 bases, 5 bases remained unmatched. CDR3 length equals 16 residues. Germline CDR1 LGHNA, CDR2 YNFKEQ. This CDR3 reads CASSQRGTGANYGYTF. In nucleotides, the CDR3 is TGTGCCAGCAGCCAAAGAGGGACAGGGGCGAACTATGGCTACACCTTC.

This clonotype was picked up many times. This rearrangement joins TRBV4-2 to TRBJ2-7; 8 bases match TRBD2. The V gene's germline CDR1 is LGHNA and CDR2 YNFKEQ. The CDR3 extends over 15 amino acids. J lost 2 bases, V lost 0 bases, and 3 bases had no gene match. Here the CDR3 reads CASSQESSGPYEQYF. The CDR3 nucleotides read TGTGCCAGCAGCCAAGAGTCTAGCGGGCCCTACGAGCAGTACTTC.